This T cell receptor beta chain was identified during a study of blood T cell repertoires in COVID-19. In the study overall: Sites across the United States, Italy and Spain contributed samples from acute and convalescent COVID-19. In each case, the material was cDNA or gDNA derived from T cells, B-cell-depleted T cells, or PBMCs.

Trimming cost V 4 bases and J 0 bases, with 11 bases left between them. This CDR3 has 15 amino acids. CDR1 is MNHEY, CDR2 SMNVEV, per germline (reference sequence). The authors' processing: Amplifying reference gene primers gave estimates of nucleated cell counts. Assay: immunoSEQ multiplex PCR; the TCRdb copy retains only in-frame clones and omits some. V and J calls plus clone size are reproduced from that table; the DNA served to infer D and trimming. The sample lists fewer than 200,000 clones; roughly 86% were seen once. The receptor comes from a man in his forties who had recovered from COVID-19. The source material was peripheral blood. The chain carries TRBV27 and TRBJ2-3, with D tentatively TRBD1 (5 bases). The CDR3 nucleotides read TGTGCCAGCAGTTCTCAGGGTTCTAGCACAGATACGCAGTATTTT. Amino acid sequence: CASSSQGSSTDTQYF.